This T cell receptor beta chain comes out of a study of tissue T cells after allogeneic stem cell transplantation. Study results and limitations: Which tissue TCRs were alloreactive or antigen-specific was not determined. Some clones might be persisting host cells.

Trimming shortened V by 4 bases and J by 0 bases, and 8 bases separated the two germline ends. CDR1 and CDR2 (germline): KGHPV, FQNQEV (reference sequence). This CDR3 contains 14 residues. Note on this clone: Its antigen is unknown. Germline and genes: mouse. The CDR3 end lies 1 residue beyond the end of the read and is filled in from the germline J gene.

TCRbeta CDR3 was sequenced at survey depth with template counts. Assay: immunoSEQ multiplex PCR; the TCRdb copy retains only in-frame clones and omits some. The data contain over a thousand clones, roughly 60% of them seen just once; the ten biggest clones take up around a third. Time point meaning: mouse harvest day 14 after allogeneic transplant. Mouse grafts combined 10^7 T-cell-depleted bone marrow cells with 10^6 splenic CD5+ T cells. Tissues came from B6→BALB/c major-mismatch GVHD mice at day 7 or 14. This rearrangement joins TRBV26 to TRBJ2-5, with a tentative D call TRBD1 (6 bases). This TCR was recovered from a female BALB/c mouse given C57BL/6 T cells with graft-versus-host disease after an allogeneic hematopoietic cell transplant. Sequencing used liver tissue. CDR3 amino acids: CASSPTGNQDTQYF. CDR3 DNA, as far as it was read: TGTGCCAGCAGTCCAACAGGGAACCAAGACACCCAGTAC.